These 11 T cell receptor beta chains originate from one sample sequenced in a study of blood T cell repertoires in COVID-19. The repertoire was sequenced with immunoSEQ multiplex PCR; TCRdb's copy has only in-frame clones and lacks some. The sample yields 250,000 to 350,000 clones, roughly 85% seen once. The sequenced sample consisted of peripheral blood. The receptors shown here come from a woman aged 30 to 39 with active or convalescent COVID-19.

This clone has only a few counts. The V call is TRBV28, the J call TRBJ1-2; D uncertain. CDR3 length: 12 residues. The V end lost 6 bases, the J end lost 1 base, and 6 bases lay between the germline ends. Germline CDR1 and CDR2: MDHEN and SYDVKM. The CDR3 sequence is CASSRSNYGYTF. CDR3 in DNA: TGTGCCAGCAGCCGGAGTAACTATGGCTACACCTTC.

The gene calls are TRBV5-1 and TRBJ2-7; D may be TRBD1 (6 bases). The CDR3 is 14 residues long. V gave up 7 bases and J gave up 4 bases, with 18 bases separating them. The germline gives CDR1 SGHRS, CDR2 YFSETQ. CDR3 DNA: TGCGCCAGCGCATACGGCGGACAGCCTTACGAGCAGTACTTC. Encoded protein: CASAYGGQPYEQYF.

V is TRBV7-2 and J is TRBJ2-5; 13 bases agree with TRBD2. The CDR3 length is 17 residues. J lost 2 bases, V lost 6 bases, and 9 bases had no gene match. Germline CDR1 is SGHTA and CDR2 is FQGNSA. The CDR3 DNA reads as TGTGCCAGCAGGACGGGGGGGACTAGCGGGAAACAAGAGACCCAGTACTTC. Amino acids: CASRTGGTSGKQETQYF.

The rearrangement links TRBV29-1 to TRBJ2-1; the D is unclear. The V gene lost 0 bases and the J gene lost 0 bases, with 9 bases spanning the gap. Germline CDR1 reads SQVTM; CDR2 reads ANQGSEA. The CDR3 runs to 15 residues. CDR3 residues: CSVEDHRSSYNEQFF. The CDR3 nucleotides are TGCAGCGTTGAAGATCACCGGTCCTCCTACAATGAGCAGTTCTTC.

The rearrangement links TRBV7-2 to TRBJ1-2; 8 bases map to TRBD1. Germline loops: CDR1 SGHTA, CDR2 FQGNSA. V gave up 5 bases and J gave up 1 base; unmatched junction bases: 6. This CDR3 region has 15 residues. The CDR3 region is CASSEGQVYNYGYTF. CDR3 DNA sequence: TGTGCCAGCAGCGAGGGACAGGTTTATAACTATGGCTACACCTTC.

The chain is built from TRBV5-1 and TRBJ2-7, with 16 bases aligning to TRBD2. The CDR3 is 16 residues long. V lost 4 bases, J lost 5 bases, and 6 bases stayed unmatched. Germline CDR1 reads SGHRS; CDR2 reads YFSETQ. The CDR3 loop is CASSTGLAGGHNEQYF. In DNA form, the CDR3 reads TGCGCCAGCAGCACGGGACTAGCGGGGGGGCATAACGAGCAGTACTTC. Using reference TRBV5-1 and TRBJ2-7 for the parts outside the CDR3, the full variable domain is KAGVTQTPRYLIKTRGQQVTLSCSPISGHRSVSWYQQTPGQGLQFLFEYFSETQRNKGNFPGRFSGRQFSNSRSEMNVSTLELGDSALYLCASSTGLAGGHNEQYFGPGTRLTVT.

The chain is built from TRBV15 and TRBJ2-7; maybe TRBD1 (5 bases). This CDR3 is built from 12 residues. Germline-derived CDR1 and CDR2 are LNHNV and YYDKDF (reference sequence). The V end was cut by 3 bases, the J end by 6 bases, with 9 bases between. CDR3 DNA: TGTGCCACCAGCAGCAGGGTAGGCGAGCAGTACTTC. It specifies CATSSRVGEQYF. The entire variable domain, with the rest obtained from reference TRBV15 and TRBJ2-7, is as follows: DAMVIQNPRYQVTQFGKPVTLSCSQTLNHNVMYWYQQKSSQAPKLLFHYYDKDFNNEADTPDNFQSRRPNTSFCFLDIRSPGLGDTAMYLCATSSRVGEQYFGPGTRLTVT.

This clone came up a few times. The V and J genes are TRBV5-1 and TRBJ2-5; D gene uncertain. The germline V and J ends were trimmed by 0 bases and 0 bases, with 12 bases remaining between them. CDR1 is SGHRS, CDR2 YFSETQ, per germline. The CDR3 runs to 16 residues. For the CDR3, the DNA is TGCGCCAGCAGCTTGGACACAAACGGGTACCAAGAGACCCAGTACTTC. Residues: CASSLDTNGYQETQYF.

This sequence joins TRBV6-6 and TRBJ2-2, with D perhaps TRBD1 (6 bases). V lost 4 bases and J 4 bases, leaving 16 bases between the germline ends. CDR1 is MNHNY, CDR2 SVGAGI, per germline (reference sequence). This CDR3 spans 16 amino acids. CDR3 nucleotides: TGTGCCAGCAGTTGGTTCCCGGACAGCTCCACCGGGGAGCTGTTTTTT. This sequence encodes CASSWFPDSSTGELFF.

This chain links TRBV19 with TRBJ2-5; TRBD1 aligns across 7 bases. The V segment lost 6 bases and the J segment 2 bases; nucleotides outside the gene matches: 6. This CDR3 contains 14 residues. CDR1 is LNHDA, CDR2 SQIVND, per germline (reference sequence). The CDR3: CASSPLDRQETQYF. CDR3 bases: TGTGCCAGTAGCCCGTTGGACAGGCAAGAGACCCAGTACTTC.

This CDR3 is CASSLGTSGRETQYF. In nucleotides, the CDR3 is TGTGCCAGCAGTCTAGGGACTAGCGGGAGAGAGACCCAGTACTTC. The rearrangement joins TRBV2 to TRBJ2-5, with 14 bases matching TRBD2. Germline V lookup: CDR1 SNHLY, CDR2 FYNNEI. With 5 bases clipped from V and 4 bases from J, the junction kept 3 bases outside the gene matches. The CDR3 length is 15 residues.